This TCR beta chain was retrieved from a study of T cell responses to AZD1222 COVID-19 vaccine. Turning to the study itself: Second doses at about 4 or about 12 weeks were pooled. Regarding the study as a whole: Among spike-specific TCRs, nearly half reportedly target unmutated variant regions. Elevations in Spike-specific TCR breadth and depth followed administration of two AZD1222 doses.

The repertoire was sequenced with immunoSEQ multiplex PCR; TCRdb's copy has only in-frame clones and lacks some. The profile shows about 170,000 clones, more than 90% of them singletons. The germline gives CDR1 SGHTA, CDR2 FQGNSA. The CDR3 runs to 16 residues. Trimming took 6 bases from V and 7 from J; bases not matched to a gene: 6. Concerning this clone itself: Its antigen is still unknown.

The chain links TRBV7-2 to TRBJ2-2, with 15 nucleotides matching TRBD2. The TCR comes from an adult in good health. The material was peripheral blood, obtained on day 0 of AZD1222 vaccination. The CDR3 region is CASSSGLAGGSGELFF. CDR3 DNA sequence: TGTGCCAGCAGTTCGGGACTAGCGGGGGGTAGCGGGGAGCTGTTTTTT.